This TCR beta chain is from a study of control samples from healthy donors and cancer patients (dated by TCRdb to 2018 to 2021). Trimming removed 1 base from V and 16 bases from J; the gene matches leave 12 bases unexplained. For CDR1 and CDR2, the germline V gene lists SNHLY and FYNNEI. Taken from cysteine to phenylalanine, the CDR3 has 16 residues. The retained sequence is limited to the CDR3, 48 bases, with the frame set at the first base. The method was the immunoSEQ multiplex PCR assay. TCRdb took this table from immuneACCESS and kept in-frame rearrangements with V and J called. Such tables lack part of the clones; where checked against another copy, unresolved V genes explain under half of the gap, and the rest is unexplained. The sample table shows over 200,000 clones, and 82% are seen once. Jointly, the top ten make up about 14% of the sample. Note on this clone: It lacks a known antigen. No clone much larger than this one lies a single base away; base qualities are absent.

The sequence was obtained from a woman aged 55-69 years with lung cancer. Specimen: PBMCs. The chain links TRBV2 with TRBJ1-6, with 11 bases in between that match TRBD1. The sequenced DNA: TGTGCCAGCAGTGAAGGGGACAGGGGGGGAATAATACGACTCCACTTT. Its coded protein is CASSEGDRGGIIRLHF.